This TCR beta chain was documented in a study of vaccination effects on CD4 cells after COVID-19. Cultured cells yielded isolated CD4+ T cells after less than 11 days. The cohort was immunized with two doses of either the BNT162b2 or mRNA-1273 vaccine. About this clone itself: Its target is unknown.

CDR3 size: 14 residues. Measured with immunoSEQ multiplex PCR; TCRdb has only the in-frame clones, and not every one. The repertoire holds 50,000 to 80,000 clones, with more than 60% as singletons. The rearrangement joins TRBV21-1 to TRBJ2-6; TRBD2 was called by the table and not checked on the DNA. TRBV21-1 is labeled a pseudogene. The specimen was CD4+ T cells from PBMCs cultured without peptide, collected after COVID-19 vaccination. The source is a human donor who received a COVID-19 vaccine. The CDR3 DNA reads TGTGCCGCTCCCGGAGACTCCGGGGCCAACGTCCTGACTTTC. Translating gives CAAPGDSGANVLTF.